This TCR beta chain stems from a study of technical replicates of blood from a few donors. Germline-derived CDR1 and CDR2 are SNHLY and FYNNEI. With V trimmed by 6 bases and J by 4 bases, 8 bases remained unmatched. CDR3 length: 15 amino acids. Sequencing used immunoSEQ multiplex PCR; TCRdb keeps in-frame clones, though not all of them. The table lists some 76,000 clones, nearly 99% of them singletons. The sample was T cells isolated from PBMCs. The chain recombines TRBV2 with TRBJ2-2, with 7 bases that match TRBD1. The receptor comes from a human donor in good health. CDR3 amino acids: CASSRLAGGTGELFF. CDR3 nucleotides: TGTGCCAGCAGCAGGTTGGCAGGGGGCACCGGGGAGCTGTTTTTT.